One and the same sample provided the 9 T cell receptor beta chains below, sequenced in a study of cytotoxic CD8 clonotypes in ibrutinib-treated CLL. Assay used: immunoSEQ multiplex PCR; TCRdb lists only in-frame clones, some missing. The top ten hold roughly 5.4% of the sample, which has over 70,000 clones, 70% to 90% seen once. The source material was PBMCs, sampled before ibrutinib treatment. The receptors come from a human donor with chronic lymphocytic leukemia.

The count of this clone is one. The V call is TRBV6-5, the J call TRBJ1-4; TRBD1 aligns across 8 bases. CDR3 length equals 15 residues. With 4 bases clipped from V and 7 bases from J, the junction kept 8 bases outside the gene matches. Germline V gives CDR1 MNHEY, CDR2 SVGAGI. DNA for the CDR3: TGTGCCAGCAGTTTAAGACAGGGGAGGTTTGAAAAACTGTTTTTT. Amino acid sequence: CASSLRQGRFEKLFF.

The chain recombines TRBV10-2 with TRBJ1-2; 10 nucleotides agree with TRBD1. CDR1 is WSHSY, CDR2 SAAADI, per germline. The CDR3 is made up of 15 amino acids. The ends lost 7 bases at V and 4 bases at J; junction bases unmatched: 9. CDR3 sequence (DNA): TGCGCCAGCATGGGACAGGGGCCCCCGACCTATGGCTACACCTTC. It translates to CASMGQGPPTYGYTF.

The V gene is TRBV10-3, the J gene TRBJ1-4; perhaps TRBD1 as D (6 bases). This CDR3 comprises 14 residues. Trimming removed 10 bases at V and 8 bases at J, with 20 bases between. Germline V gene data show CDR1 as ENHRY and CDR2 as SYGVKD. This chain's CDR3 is CATGGIPMGEKLFF. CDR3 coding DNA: TGTGCCACCGGGGGCATCCCGATGGGGGAAAAACTGTTTTTT.

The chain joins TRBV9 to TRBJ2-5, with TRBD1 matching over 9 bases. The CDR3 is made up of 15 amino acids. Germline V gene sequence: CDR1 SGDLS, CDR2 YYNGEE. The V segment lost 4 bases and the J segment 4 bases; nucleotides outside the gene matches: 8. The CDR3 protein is CASSLEGQGGETQYF. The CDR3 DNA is TGTGCCAGCAGCCTAGAGGGACAGGGCGGAGAGACCCAGTACTTC. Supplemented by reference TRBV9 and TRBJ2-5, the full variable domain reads DSGVTQTPKHLITATGQRVTLRCSPRSGDLSVYWYQQSLDQGLQFLIQYYNGEERAKGNILERFSAQQFPDLHSELNLSSLELGDSALYFCASSLEGQGGETQYFGPGTRLLVL.

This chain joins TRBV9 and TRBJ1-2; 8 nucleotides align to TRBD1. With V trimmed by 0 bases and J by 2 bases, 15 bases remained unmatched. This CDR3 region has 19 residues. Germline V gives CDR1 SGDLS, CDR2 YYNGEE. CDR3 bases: TGTGCCAGCAGCGTAGAACTGGGGGAGGCGGGACAGGCGAACTATGGCTACACCTTC. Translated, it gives CASSVELGEAGQANYGYTF.

The CDR3 nucleotides are TGTGCCAGCAGTTATCTAAGGCCCAGGGACGAAAAACTGTTTTTT. Translation: CASSYLRPRDEKLFF. The chain carries TRBV6-5 and TRBJ1-4; D is perhaps TRBD1 (5 bases). The CDR3 totals 15 residues. V was cut by 3 bases and J by 8 bases, with 16 bases left in between. Germline CDR1 is MNHEY and CDR2 is SVGAGI.

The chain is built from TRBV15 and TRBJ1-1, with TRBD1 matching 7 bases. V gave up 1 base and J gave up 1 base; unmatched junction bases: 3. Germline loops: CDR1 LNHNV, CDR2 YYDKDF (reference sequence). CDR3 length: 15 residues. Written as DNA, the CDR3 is TGTGCCACCAGCAGAGTGGAGGGGGCGAACACTGAAGCTTTCTTT. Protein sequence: CATSRVEGANTEAFF.

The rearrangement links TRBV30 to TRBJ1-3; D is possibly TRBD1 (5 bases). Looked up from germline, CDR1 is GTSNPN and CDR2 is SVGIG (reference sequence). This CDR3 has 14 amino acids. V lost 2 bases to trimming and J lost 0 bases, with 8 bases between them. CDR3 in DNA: TGTGCCTGGAGTTGGGGGAGCTCTGGAAACACCATATATTTT. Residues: CAWSWGSSGNTIYF.

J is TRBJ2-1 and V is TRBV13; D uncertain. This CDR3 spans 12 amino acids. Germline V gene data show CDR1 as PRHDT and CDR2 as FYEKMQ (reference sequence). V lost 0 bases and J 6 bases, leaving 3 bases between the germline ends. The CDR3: CASSLGGNEQFF. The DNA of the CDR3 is TGTGCCAGCAGCTTAGGTGGCAATGAGCAGTTCTTC.